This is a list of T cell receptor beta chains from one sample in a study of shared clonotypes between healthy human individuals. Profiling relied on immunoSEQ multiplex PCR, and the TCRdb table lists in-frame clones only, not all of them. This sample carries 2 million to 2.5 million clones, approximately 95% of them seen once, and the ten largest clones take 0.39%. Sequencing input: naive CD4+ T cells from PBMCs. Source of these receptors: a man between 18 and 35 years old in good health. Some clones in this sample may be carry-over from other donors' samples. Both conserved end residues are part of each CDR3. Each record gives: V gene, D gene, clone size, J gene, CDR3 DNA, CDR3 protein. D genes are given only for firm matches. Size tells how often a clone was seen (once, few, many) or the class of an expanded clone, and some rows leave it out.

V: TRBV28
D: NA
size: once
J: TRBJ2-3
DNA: TGTGCCAGCAGTTTATATCTAGTCAGAGCTAGCACAGATACGCAGTATTTT
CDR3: CASSLYLVRASTDTQYF

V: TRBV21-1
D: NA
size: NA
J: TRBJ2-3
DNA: TGTGCCAGCAGCAAGACTAGCGGGAGGGCAGAAAGCACAGATACGCAGTATTTT
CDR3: CASSKTSGRAESTDTQYF

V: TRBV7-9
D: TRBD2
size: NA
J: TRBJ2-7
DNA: TGTGCCAGCAGCCCGGGACTAGCGGGAGACGCGTACGAGCAGTACTTC
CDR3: CASSPGLAGDAYEQYF

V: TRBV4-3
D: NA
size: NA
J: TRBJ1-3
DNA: TGCGCCAGCAGCCAAGGGTACCTTAGCTCTGGAAACACCATATATTTT
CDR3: CASSQGYLSSGNTIYF

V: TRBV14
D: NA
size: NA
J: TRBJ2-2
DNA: TGTGCCAGCAGCCCCTATGGGGGGCGAGGGGAGCTGTTTTTT
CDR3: CASSPYGGRGELFF

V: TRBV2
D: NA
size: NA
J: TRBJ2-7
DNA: TGTGCCAGCAGTATTTACGAGCAGTACTTC
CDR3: CASSIYEQYF

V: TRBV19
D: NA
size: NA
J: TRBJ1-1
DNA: TGTGCCAGTAGTACCCCCGGAGTGATGAACACTGAAGCTTTCTTT
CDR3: CASSTPGVMNTEAFF

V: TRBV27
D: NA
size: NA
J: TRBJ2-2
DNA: TGTGCAAGCAGTAGGAACACCGGGGAGCTGTTTTTT
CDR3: CASSRNTGELFF

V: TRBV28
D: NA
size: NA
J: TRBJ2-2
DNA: TGTGCCAGCAGTGGAGCCGGGACCGCGAACACCGGGGAGCTGTTTTTT
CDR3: CASSGAGTANTGELFF

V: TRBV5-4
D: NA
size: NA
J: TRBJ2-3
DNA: TGTGCCAGCAGCTTGATGAGGGAGCCCACAGATACGCAGTATTTT
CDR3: CASSLMREPTDTQYF

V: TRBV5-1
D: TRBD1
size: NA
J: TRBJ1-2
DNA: TGCGCCAGCAGCTTACAGGGAGGGACAGGCTATGGCTACACCTTC
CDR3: CASSLQGGTGYGYTF

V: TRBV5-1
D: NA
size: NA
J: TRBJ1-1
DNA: TGCGCCAGCACCCGGGACTCGGCCGGGGGAACTGAAGCTTTCTTT
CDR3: CASTRDSAGGTEAFF

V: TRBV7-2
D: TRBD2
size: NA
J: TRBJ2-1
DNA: TGTGCCAGCAGCTTAAGGACTTTTCTCCTAGCGGACTACAATGAGCAGTTCTTC
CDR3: CASSLRTFLLADYNEQFF

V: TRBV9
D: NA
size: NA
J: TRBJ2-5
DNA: TGTGCCAGCAGCGTAATGGCGGTCCAAGAGACCCAGTACTTC
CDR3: CASSVMAVQETQYF

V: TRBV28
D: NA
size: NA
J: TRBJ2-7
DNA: TGTGCCAGCAGTTTAAGGAGGTCTGGGCCCACCTACGAGCAGTACTTC
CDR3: CASSLRRSGPTYEQYF

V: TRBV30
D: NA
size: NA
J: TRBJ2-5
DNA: TGTGCCTGGAGCGGAGGGGAGACCCAGTACTTC
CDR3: CAWSGGETQYF

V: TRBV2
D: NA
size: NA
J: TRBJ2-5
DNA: TGTGCCAGCAGCATTGTGCCGGGGGCCCAAGAGACCCAGTACTTC
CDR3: CASSIVPGAQETQYF

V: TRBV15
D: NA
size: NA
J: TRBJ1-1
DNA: TGTGCCACCAGCAGAGACACAGGGTCCGCCGAAGCTTTCTTT
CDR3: CATSRDTGSAEAFF

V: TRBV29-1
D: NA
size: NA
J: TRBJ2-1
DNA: TGCAGCGTTGTGGTGTGGGCCCCCAGACCCTACAATGAGCAGTTCTTC
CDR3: CSVVVWAPRPYNEQFF

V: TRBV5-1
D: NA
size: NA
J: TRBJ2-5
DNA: TGCGCCAGCAGCTTGACGGGGGAGACCCAGTACTTC
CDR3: CASSLTGETQYF

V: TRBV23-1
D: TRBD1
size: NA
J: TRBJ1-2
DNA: TGCGCCAGCAGTCAACCGGGACAGGGGCATAACTATGGCTACACCTTC
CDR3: CASSQPGQGHNYGYTF

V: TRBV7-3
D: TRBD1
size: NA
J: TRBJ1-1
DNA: TGTGCCAGCAGCAGGGCAGGGGGCCTGAGGACTGAAGCTTTCTTT
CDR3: CASSRAGGLRTEAFF

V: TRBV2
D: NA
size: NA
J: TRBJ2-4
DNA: TGTGCCAGCAGCGAATCCGGGACCGAAGGTGACATTCAGTACTTC
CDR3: CASSESGTEGDIQYF

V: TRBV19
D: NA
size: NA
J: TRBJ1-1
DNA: TGTGCCAGTACATCGGCAGGGAGGACGAGGAACACTGAAGCTTTCTTT
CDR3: CASTSAGRTRNTEAFF

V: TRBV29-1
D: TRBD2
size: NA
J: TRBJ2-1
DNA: TGCAGCGTGGAACCGACTAGCGGGAGGTCCCCCTACAATGAGCAGTTCTTC
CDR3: CSVEPTSGRSPYNEQFF

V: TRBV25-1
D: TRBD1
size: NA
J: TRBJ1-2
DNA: TGTGCCAGCAGTGATAACAGGGGGGGCTATGGCTACACCTTC
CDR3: CASSDNRGGYGYTF

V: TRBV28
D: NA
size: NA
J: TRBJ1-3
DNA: TGTGCCAGCAGTTTATCGGGGCTCTCGGGGGGAAACACCATATATTTT
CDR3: CASSLSGLSGGNTIYF

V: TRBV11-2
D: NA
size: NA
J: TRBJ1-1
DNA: TGTGCCAGCAGTCTCGACCCGGTGAACACTGAAGCTTTCTTT
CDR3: CASSLDPVNTEAFF

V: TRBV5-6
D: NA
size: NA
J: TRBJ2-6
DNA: TGTGCCAGCAGCTTGGGCACCTCTGGGGCCAACGTCCTGACTTTC
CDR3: CASSLGTSGANVLTF

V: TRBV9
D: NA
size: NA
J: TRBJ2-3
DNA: TGTGCCAGCAGCGCCCCGGTTATGGGGGGCGAGGCGGATACGCAGTATTTT
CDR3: CASSAPVMGGEADTQYF

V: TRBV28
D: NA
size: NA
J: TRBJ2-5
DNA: TGTGCCAGCAGTCCAGGAGGCTCAGAGACCCAGTACTTC
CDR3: CASSPGGSETQYF

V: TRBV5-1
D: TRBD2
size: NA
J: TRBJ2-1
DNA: TGCGCCAGCAGCCCCAGCCCTAGCGGGACCCACAATGAGCAGTTCTTC
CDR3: CASSPSPSGTHNEQFF